This T cell receptor (beta chain) was profiled in a study of shared clonotypes between healthy human individuals. Germline V gives CDR1 SGHDT, CDR2 YYEEEE. Between the trimmed V and J ends, which lost 3 bases and 4 bases, there was a span of 19 bases. The CDR3 contains 16 residues. Assay used: immunoSEQ multiplex PCR; TCRdb lists only in-frame clones, some missing. The table includes hundreds of thousands of clones, more than 75% detected once. The sample was PBMCs. This chain links TRBV5-6 with TRBJ2-5, with D perhaps matching TRBD2 (7 bases). The receptor was derived from a woman aged 35 to 49 in good health. Some clones in this sample may be carry-over from other donors' samples. CDR3: CASSWYFRGGGETQYF. CDR3 sequence (DNA): TGTGCCAGCAGCTGGTATTTCAGGGGCGGGGGAGAGACCCAGTACTTC.